This T cell receptor (beta chain) originates from a study of T cell responses to AZD1222 COVID-19 vaccine. Method: immunoSEQ multiplex PCR; TCRdb's copy keeps in-frame clones and lacks some. The data show 130,000 or so clones, 70% to 90% seen once. V lost 6 bases to trimming and J lost 3 bases; unmatched junction nucleotides: 8. Germline assignment: CDR1 KGHSH and CDR2 LQKENI. The CDR3 has 15 amino acids. The J gene is TRBJ1-5, the V gene TRBV18, with TRBD1 matching 7 bases. The TCR comes from an adult in good health. The sequences come from peripheral blood, collected on day 0 of AZD1222 vaccination. CDR3 region: CASSPTGTANQPQHF. The DNA for the CDR3 is TGTGCCAGCTCCCCAACCGGGACAGCCAATCAGCCCCAGCATTTT. Full variable domain (missing parts from reference TRBV18 and TRBJ1-5): NAGVMQNPRHLVRRRGQEARLRCSPMKGHSHVYWYRQLPEEGLKFMVYLQKENIIDESGMPKERFSAEFPKEGPSILRIQQVVRGDSAAYFCASSPTGTANQPQHFGDGTRLSIL.